These 27 T cell receptor beta chains came from one sample sequenced in a study of cytomegalovirus exposure and HLA in healthy donors. 60 Vbeta and 13 Jbeta primers were used in PCR. Generated by immunoSEQ multiplex PCR, the TCRdb table keeps only in-frame clones and is missing some. In the table there are some 120,000 clones, roughly four fifths of which are singletons. Sample: PBMCs. Receptors were obtained from a male donor in good health and CMV-seropositive.

The chain couples TRBV7-3 to TRBJ2-5; a weak D match, TRBD1 (7 bases). Germline CDR1 SGHTA, CDR2 FQGTGA. V dropped 2 bases and J dropped 5 bases, with 18 bases sitting between them. This CDR3 has 16 amino acids. The CDR3 DNA is TGTGCCAGCAGCTTAGGAGGGGGCTCCCTCCGGGAGACCCAGTACTTC. Protein product: CASSLGGGSLRETQYF. The entire variable domain, with the rest obtained from reference TRBV7-3 and TRBJ2-5, is as follows: GAGVSQTPSNKVTEKGKYVELRCDPISGHTALYWYRQSLGQGPEFLIYFQGTGAADDSGLPNDRFFAVRPEGSVSTLKIQRTERGDSAVYLCASSLGGGSLRETQYFGPGTRLLVL.

The rearrangement joins TRBV7-8 to TRBJ1-5, with D possibly being TRBD1 (5 bases). Germline V lookup: CDR1 SGHVS, CDR2 FQNEAQ. V lost 2 bases and J lost 0, with 11 bases in between. The CDR3 loop spans 16 amino acids. In nucleotides, the CDR3 is TGTGCCAGCAGCTTATCGGCACAGGCTAGCAATCAGCCCCAGCATTTT. It yields the protein CASSLSAQASNQPQHF.

The chain couples TRBV27 to TRBJ1-3; D perhaps matches TRBD1 (6 bases). The CDR3 covers 14 residues. Trimming took 5 bases from V and 0 from J, leaving 8 bases between them. Germline CDR1 is MNHEY and CDR2 is SMNVEV (reference sequence). Here the CDR3 reads CASSPGDSGNTIYF. In DNA, the CDR3 is TGTGCCAGCAGTCCAGGGGACTCTGGAAACACCATATATTTT.

The chain couples TRBV9 to TRBJ2-6, with no clear D. The germline V gene encodes CDR1 SGDLS and CDR2 YYNGEE. V was cut by 0 bases and J by 9 bases, with 7 bases left in between. The CDR3 is 13 amino acids. CDR3 coding DNA: TGTGCCAGCAGCGTAGCGGAGATCAACGTCCTGACTTTC. This translates into CASSVAEINVLTF.

V usage is TRBV11-2 and J usage is TRBJ2-2; 9 nucleotides agree with TRBD2. The CDR3 spans 17 residues. The germline CDR1 and CDR2 sequences are SGHAT and FQNNGV. Trimming removed 4 bases from V and 5 bases from J; junction bases left unmatched: 11. CDR3 residues: CASSSLAGNRGTGELFF. For the CDR3, the DNA is TGTGCCAGCAGCTCGCTAGCGGGGAATAGGGGAACCGGGGAGCTGTTTTTT.

The V call is TRBV25-1, the J call TRBJ2-6; no reliable D call. The CDR3 is made up of 15 amino acids. Per germline, CDR1 MGHDK and CDR2 SYGVNS. The V end was cut by 3 bases, the J end by 0 bases, with 6 bases between. The CDR3 DNA sequence: TGTGCCAGCAGTGAGGCCACCTCTGGGGCCAACGTCCTGACTTTC. Translated: CASSEATSGANVLTF.

The genes are TRBV9 and TRBJ2-3, with TRBD1 identical over 12 bases. The CDR3 length is 16 residues. Germline assignment: CDR1 SGDLS and CDR2 YYNGEE. V lost 7 bases, J lost 6 bases, and 12 bases stayed unmatched. CDR3 in DNA: TGTGCCAGCGGACCGGGACAGGGGGCTCTTTGGGATACGCAGTATTTT. It specifies CASGPGQGALWDTQYF.

The V call is TRBV7-6, the J call TRBJ2-1; 7 nucleotides agree with TRBD2. This CDR3 region has 17 residues. Germline-derived CDR1 and CDR2 are SGHVS and FNYEAQ. The trim removed 5 bases at V and 5 bases at J, leaving 15 bases unmatched. CDR3 DNA sequence: TGTGCCAGCAGCCCAGCTAGCGGCCCCACGACACACAATGAGCAGTTCTTC. Amino acids: CASSPASGPTTHNEQFF.

The chain is built from TRBV20-1 and TRBJ2-7; D possibly corresponds to TRBD2 (6 bases). The ends were cut back, 7 bases at V and 5 bases at J, with 12 bases in the middle. This CDR3 has 11 amino acids. Germline lookup yields CDR1 DFQATT and CDR2 SNEGSKA (reference sequence). The CDR3 coding sequence is TGCAGTGACGCGGGACTCCACGAGCAGTACTTC. Its translation is CSDAGLHEQYF.

Only a few counts were recorded for this clone. The chain links TRBV27 to TRBJ2-1, with 7 bases aligning to TRBD2. V gave up 8 bases and J gave up 7 bases; unmatched junction bases: 11. Germline V gene lookup returns CDR1 MNHEY and CDR2 SMNVEV (reference sequence). The CDR3 totals 14 residues. The CDR3 here is CASPPDGRRNEQFF. The CDR3 DNA is TGTGCCAGCCCCCCCGACGGGAGGAGAAATGAGCAGTTCTTC.

The chain is built from TRBV10-3 and TRBJ2-1, with a possible D match to TRBD2 (6 bases). Trimming removed 3 bases at V and 8 bases at J, with 14 bases between. CDR1 is ENHRY, CDR2 SYGVKD, per germline. This CDR3 region has 14 residues. The CDR3 region is CAISDEGLKDEQFF. The CDR3 DNA is TGTGCCATCAGTGACGAGGGACTTAAGGATGAGCAGTTCTTC.

The V gene is TRBV5-6, the J gene TRBJ2-1; tentative D call: TRBD2 (5 bases). Germline CDR1 and CDR2: SGHDT and YYEEEE. Trimming took off 4 bases at V and 7 bases at J, with 21 bases between the two ends. The CDR3 is 16 residues long. The CDR3 spells CASSPRKSGLGNEQFF. DNA for the CDR3: TGTGCCAGCAGCCCCCGTAAAAGCGGTCTTGGAAATGAGCAGTTCTTC.

The J gene is TRBJ1-2, the V gene TRBV28; 11 bases are shared with TRBD1. V trimming: 3 bases; J trimming: 6 bases; junction bases outside the gene matches: 9. Germline V gene lookup returns CDR1 MDHEN and CDR2 SYDVKM. The CDR3 totals 16 residues. The CDR3 loop reads CASSLVPGQGVNGYTF. As DNA, the CDR3 is TGTGCCAGCAGTTTGGTCCCGGGACAGGGGGTTAATGGCTACACCTTC.

This clone was counted a few times. V and J are TRBV7-2 and TRBJ2-5, with D possibly matching TRBD2 (7 bases). CDR3 length: 15 residues. Per the germline V gene, CDR1 is SGHTA and CDR2 is FQGNSA. V was trimmed by 2 bases and J by 5 bases, leaving 15 bases between them. For the CDR3, the DNA is TGTGCCAGCAGCTTACGTCGGGGGGCGTATGAGACCCAGTACTTC. It specifies CASSLRRGAYETQYF.

The V gene is TRBV4-3, the J gene TRBJ1-2; a possible D gene is TRBD1 (6 bases). This CDR3 is 14 amino acids long. V was trimmed by 0 bases and J by 8 bases, leaving 13 bases between them. CDR1 and CDR2 (germline): LGHNA, YSLEER. CDR3 amino acids: CASSQDRGAGGYTF. The CDR3 coding sequence is TGCGCCAGCAGCCAAGATCGGGGGGCAGGGGGCTACACCTTC.

The chain uses TRBV9 and TRBJ1-1, with D unclear. CDR1 is SGDLS, CDR2 YYNGEE, per germline. The germline V and J ends were trimmed by 3 bases and 0 bases, with 9 bases remaining between them. The CDR3 loop spans 14 amino acids. CDR3 sequence (DNA): TGTGCCAGCAGCGCCCGGACTCTGAACACTGAAGCTTTCTTT. This sequence encodes CASSARTLNTEAFF. Full variable domain (outside the CDR3, taken from reference TRBV9 and TRBJ1-1): DSGVTQTPKHLITATGQRVTLRCSPRSGDLSVYWYQQSLDQGLQFLIQYYNGEERAKGNILERFSAQQFPDLHSELNLSSLELGDSALYFCASSARTLNTEAFFGQGTRLTVV.

The V call is TRBV11-3, the J call TRBJ2-7; TRBD1 matches 7 bases. V gave up 5 bases and J gave up 4 bases; unmatched junction bases: 11. The CDR3 totals 15 residues. Germline loops: CDR1 SGHNT, CDR2 YENEEA. The CDR3 is CASSHSMTGSYEQYF. The CDR3 DNA is TGTGCCAGCAGCCACTCAATGACAGGGTCGTACGAGCAGTACTTC.

This chain joins TRBV4-3 and TRBJ2-3; the match to TRBD2 covers 11 bases. The V gene end was trimmed by 1 base and the J gene end by 1 base; junction bases not matched to a gene: 4. The CDR3 is 17 amino acids. Germline V lookup: CDR1 LGHNA, CDR2 YSLEER. CDR3 coding DNA: TGCGCCAGCAGCCAAGCGATACTAGCGGGAGGCACAGATACGCAGTATTTT. This codes for CASSQAILAGGTDTQYF.

The chain uses TRBV5-1 and TRBJ2-5, with 7 bases aligning to TRBD2. Gene TRBJ2-7 matches the end of the DNA better, so the J call may be wrong. CDR3 length equals 14 residues. CDR1 is SGHRS, CDR2 YFSETQ, per germline. The CDR3 DNA reads as TGCGCCAGCAGCCCCGGACTAGGACGGGCCGAGCAGTACTTC. Translating gives CASSPGLGRAEQYF.

The chain couples TRBV12-1 to TRBJ2-2; the table's D call of TRBD2 was not tested on the DNA. TRBV12-1 corresponds to a pseudogene. The CDR3 consists of 17 residues. CDR3 residues: CASSFLAGKVNTGELFF. CDR3 DNA sequence: TGTGCCAGCAGCTTCTTAGCGGGAAAAGTGAACACCGGGGAGCTGTTTTTT.

The rearrangement joins TRBV10-3 to TRBJ2-7; TRBD2 aligns across 11 bases. The CDR3 totals 15 residues. Unmatched junction bases numbered 10, after V lost 6 bases and J lost 6 bases. CDR1 and CDR2 (germline): ENHRY, SYGVKD. CDR3 nucleotides: TGTGCCATCAGGGGACTAGCGGAGGGGTTCGGCGAGCAGTACTTC. Translated, it gives CAIRGLAEGFGEQYF.

In the case of this clone: Other DNA sequences of this sample code for an identical CDR3. The chain is built from TRBV7-8 and TRBJ2-1, with 7 bases lining up with TRBD2. With V trimmed by 5 bases and J by 5 bases, 18 bases remained unmatched. Germline V gives CDR1 SGHVS, CDR2 FQNEAQ. This CDR3 region has 18 residues. The CDR3 DNA reads as TGTGCCAGCAGCCCTGCTAGCGGTCCAAGGGAGCTAGACAATGAGCAGTTCTTC. Encoded protein: CASSPASGPRELDNEQFF.

V and J are TRBV7-2 and TRBJ1-5; tentatively, D is TRBD1 (5 bases). Germline assignment: CDR1 SGHTA and CDR2 FQGNSA. The CDR3 runs 14 residues. Trimming pared 1 base from V and 5 bases from J, leaving 9 bases between. CDR3 in DNA: TGTGCCAGCAGCTTAGTGCAGGGTGATCAGCCCCAGCATTTT. Amino acid sequence: CASSLVQGDQPQHF.

The rearrangement joins TRBV5-1 to TRBJ2-1; possible D gene TRBD2, 5 bases. Looked up from germline, CDR1 is SGHRS and CDR2 is YFSETQ. V lost 1 base, J lost 2 bases, and 7 bases lay in between. This CDR3 contains 14 residues. CDR3 DNA: TGCGCCAGCAGCTTGTACGGGGCCTACAATGAGCAGTTCTTC. Its protein is CASSLYGAYNEQFF.

This chain uses TRBV4-3 with TRBJ1-1, with D possibly TRBD1 on 6 matching bases. This CDR3 spans 16 amino acids. Germline values: CDR1 LGHNA, CDR2 YSLEER. Trimming shortened V by 2 bases and J by 4 bases, and 17 bases separated the two germline ends. The CDR3, as DNA: TGCGCCAGCAGCCAACTACACCCGGACAGCAGCACTGAAGCTTTCTTT. It encodes CASSQLHPDSSTEAFF.

The chain couples TRBV5-4 to TRBJ1-2, with 9 bases lining up with TRBD1. With V trimmed by 2 bases and J by 2 bases, 4 bases remained unmatched. From germline, CDR1 is SGHNT and CDR2 YYREEE (reference sequence). This CDR3 has 15 residues. This CDR3 reads CASSLPDRGNYGYTF. The CDR3 DNA is TGTGCCAGCAGCTTACCTGACAGGGGGAACTATGGCTACACCTTC. Drawing the rest from reference TRBV5-4 and TRBJ1-2, the complete variable domain is ETGVTQSPTHLIKTRGQQVTLRCSSQSGHNTVSWYQQALGQGPQFIFQYYREEENGRGNFPPRFSGLQFPNYSSELNVNALELDDSALYLCASSLPDRGNYGYTFGSGTRLTVV.

The chain couples TRBV7-2 to TRBJ2-7, with 13 bases identical to TRBD2. The CDR3 covers 15 residues. V lost 6 bases to trimming and J lost 3 bases; unmatched junction nucleotides: 5. Germline values: CDR1 SGHTA, CDR2 FQGNSA. As DNA, the CDR3 is TGTGCCAGCAGTCTCAGGACTAGCGGGAGCTACGAGCAGTACTTC. It is translated as CASSLRTSGSYEQYF.